The source of this T cell receptor (beta chain) is a study of T cells in women clearing cervical HPV infection. Study-level findings and limits: Effector/memory and HPV-specific T cells were not isolated, and association timing is unknown. CIN3+ cases had significantly higher TCR richness than controls; evenness did not differ.

HPV was found by MY09/MY11 PCR and dot-blot genotyping. Sequenced by immunoSEQ multiplex PCR; TCRdb stores in-frame clones only, minus some. The table lists around 39,000 clones. The V gene's germline CDR1 is KGHSH and CDR2 LQKENI. The CDR3 totals 17 residues. Worth noting for this clone: What it binds is not known. Mismatch with germline at one junction end may stem from a read error. The observed sequence ends 3 residues before the CDR3 terminus, with the missing tail filled in from the germline J gene. The sample carries other DNA sequences with the same CDR3.

Material: blood buffy coat. The sequence was obtained from a woman aged 18 to 75 with a cervical HPV16 infection that either progressed to CIN3+ or cleared (not recorded which). V is TRBV18 and J is TRBJ1-3, with D possibly being TRBD1 (6 bases). The part of the CDR3 DNA that was read is TGTGCCAGCTCACCACTACAACAGGGCGACTCTGGAAACACA. Translating gives CASSPLQQGDSGNT. Given in full, the CDR3 is CASSPLQQGDSGNTIYF.